This T cell receptor beta chain is from a study of PD-1 blockade in classical Hodgkin lymphoma (dated by TCRdb to 2018 to 2020). Background for the entire study: Nivolumab dosing was 3 mg/kg intravenously every 2 weeks, continuing until either disease progression or unacceptable toxicity. The study used CyTOF and TCR beta sequencing to define a peripheral blood immune signature of response to PD-1 blockade in classical Hodgkin lymphoma.

According to the study, the label for this sample's time point signals: cycle 4 day 1 (C4D1), after 6 weeks of nivolumab. All trial patients had relapsed after autologous stem cell transplantation, with cohorts A, B and C differing in prior brentuximab vedotin exposure. Magnetic negative selection with a Miltenyi CD4+ T cell isolation kit was used to purify CD4+ T cells from thawed PBMCs. A total of about 51 patients with relapsed/refractory classical Hodgkin lymphoma made up the trial cohort, and each patient's best overall response was complete response, partial response or progressive disease. Single-agent nivolumab was administered to trial patients in the multi-cohort phase II CheckMate 205 trial. Best overall response was determined by an independent review committee according to the 2007 International Working Group response criteria. Trial PBMCs were obtained immediately prior to nivolumab initiation (C1D1) and on therapy at cycle 2 day 1 and cycle 4 day 1. After peripheral blood was drawn into 8 mL Vacutainer Cell Preparation Tubes, PBMCs were isolated by centrifugation and then cryopreserved. Purified CD4+ and CD8+ fractions were prepared only for cases where an additional PBMC sample was available. Magnetically labelled cells were removed on LS columns in a quadroMACS separator, and the flow-through was retained as the purified fraction.

A few counts support this clone. There is no known antigen for this receptor. Per-nucleotide qualities are absent, and no much larger clonotype sits a single base away. Genomic DNA was extracted with the Qiagen DNeasy kit from unsorted PBMCs and from negatively selected CD4+ and CD8+ fractions. Using primers that anneal to V and J segments, immunoSEQ multiplex PCR amplified the TCR beta CDR3 regions. A synthetic immune receptor repertoire was used to minimize amplification bias, and remaining bias was computationally removed after sequencing. As for the authors' bioinformatics: Custom Python scripts were used to quantify repertoire diversity as the Shannon entropy index. Unsorted, CD4+ and CD8+ repertoires were examined separately, except in combined analyses, for which CD4+ and CD8+ sequences were merged in silico. A clone was considered expanded if an increase in frequency of at least 2-fold after treatment relative to C1D1 was found, and a pseudocount of 0.5 was applied to clones undetected at baseline. Clones with 0 or 1 copy at C1D1 were defined as singleton clones, while clones with 2 or more copies were defined as non-singleton clones. Clones expanded in unsorted samples were labelled as CD4+, CD8+ or unknown by matching protein sequences in sorted samples from the same patient. Wilcoxon tests on paired samples were used to test diversity changes from C1D1 to C4D1. The clones in this table, taken by TCRdb from immuneACCESS, are in-frame only. Not every clone is retained; where verified, under half of the shortfall comes from an unresolved V gene, and the cause of the rest is unknown. That table supplies the V and J calls and clone size; D and trimming were determined from the DNA. The sample table holds around 27,000 clones, of which approximately 89% were seen once. The ten largest clonotypes hold approximately 2.4% of the sample.

V is reduced by 6 bases and J by 6 bases, leaving a spacing of 18 bases between them. The CDR3 starts with the cysteine, ends with the phenylalanine, and has 15 residues. Only CDR3 DNA remains: 45 bases, in frame from the first base. In the germline V gene (reference sequence), CDR1 corresponds to MNHEY and CDR2 to SMNVEV. The paper's findings and limits, for the study overall: Only a single clinical trial cohort was studied, and what caused the repertoire differences, possibly disease activity or prior therapy, remained undefined. Lower diversity was seen in patients whose nivolumab began less than 1 year after ASCT, and these patients were left out of later analyses so that immune reconstitution would not confound the results. A significant rise by C4D1 was seen in CD4+ but not CD8+ TCR diversity (p=0.0027 vs p=0.16), with the rise being most apparent in complete responders (p=0.02). Baseline TCR diversity was reported to be lower in newly diagnosed patients than in healthy donors, and even lower in relapsed/refractory patients. Trial patients achieving complete response had baseline diversity similar to newly diagnosed patients, whereas partial responders and progressors had significantly lower diversity.

The chain is made from TRBV27 and TRBJ1-5; the D gene is perhaps TRBD1, on 6 matching bases. Sequencing was performed on CD4+ T cells from blood, taken before the fourth cycle of nivolumab. The clonotype was recovered from a human donor with classical Hodgkin lymphoma. The CDR3: CASSRTTGLGQPQHF. The DNA reads as follows: TGTGCCAGCAGCCGAACTACAGGGTTGGGTCAGCCCCAGCATTTT.